The present T cell receptor (beta chain) was sequenced within a study of T cells in Graves' hyperthyroidism and ophthalmopathy. Reasons for excluding patients were uncontrolled infection, other autoimmune disease, pregnancy or lactation. Amplification targeted TCR beta CDR3 regions from RNA transcripts. TCR CDR3 regions were first amplified by RT-PCR with HTBI primers. TCRdb recomputed calls from the multiplex PCR reads with MiXCR, one row per CDR3 protein. The sample yields about 560,000 distinct CDR3 sequences, less than 15% seen once. In this sample, this clonotype turned up a few times. The V gene's germline CDR1 is PRHDT and CDR2 FYEKMQ (reference sequence). Trimming took 4 bases from V and 7 from J; bases not matched to a gene: 11. The CDR3 has 16 amino acids.

The V call is TRBV13, the J call TRBJ1-2; 11 bases map to TRBD1. This clonotype was sampled from a woman in her thirties or forties with Graves' hyperthyroidism. Sequencing input: blood. CDR3 sequence (DNA): TGTGCCAGCAGCTCCGCGGACAGGGGGCAACTAGGTGGCTACACCTTC. Its protein is CASSSADRGQLGGYTF.